This section outlines one T cell receptor beta chain sequence together with its context. The CDR3 is made up of 15 amino acids. Germline lookup yields CDR1 LNHNV and CDR2 YYDKDF (reference sequence). The ends were cut back, 5 bases at V and 1 base at J, with 12 bases in the middle. This entry comes from a study of T-cell memory formation after mild COVID-19. TCR alpha and TCR beta cDNA libraries carrying sample barcodes and UMIs were produced by 5'RACE using constant-segment primers. TCRdb reanalysed the 5' RACE reads using MiXCR and keeps one entry per CDR3 protein. The data hold 150,000 or so distinct CDR3 sequences, with 14% observed a single time.

The sequence was obtained from an adult woman who had mild COVID-19 (a few samples of this study predate the infection). Cell type and time point are not known. The sequencing input was PBMCs or a T cell subset sorted from them (not recorded which). The chain couples TRBV15 to TRBJ2-1; D ambiguous. CDR3 in amino acids: CATSGSPGSYNEQFF. The CDR3 region has the DNA TGTGCCACCAGCGGTAGCCCTGGGTCCTACAATGAGCAGTTCTTC. The complete variable domain, with remaining parts taken from reference TRBV15 and TRBJ2-1, reads DAMVIQNPRYQVTQFGKPVTLSCSQTLNHNVMYWYQQKSSQAPKLLFHYYDKDFNNEADTPDNFQSRRPNTSFCFLDIRSPGLGDTAMYLCATSGSPGSYNEQFFGPGTRLTVL.